This T cell receptor beta chain was found in a study of post-analysis software for immune sequencing data. Broader study findings: Significantly decreased normalized Chao1 diversity was recorded for multiple sclerosis patients relative to controls. The five TRBV segments detected at higher frequency in patients than in controls included TRBV5-6, TRBV5-1 and TRBV20-1.

J gave up 6 bases and V 3 bases, and 8 bases lay outside the gene matches. The CDR3 totals 15 residues. Germline assignment: CDR1 SGDLS and CDR2 YYNGEE. This clonotype came up many times. Its specificity is not known. Unique molecular identifiers were carried by the TCR beta cDNA libraries. TCRdb used MiXCR to reprocess the PCR reads, holding one entry per CDR3 protein. The sample includes some 190,000 distinct CDR3 sequences, 29% of them seen just once. This clonotype originated in a girl younger than 18 with multiple sclerosis. The sample was blood. The gene calls are TRBV9 and TRBJ2-7; 11 bases map to TRBD2. The CDR3 protein is CASSALLAGVGEQYF. CDR3 nucleotide sequence: TGTGCCAGCAGCGCCCTACTAGCGGGAGTAGGCGAGCAGTACTTC. The variable domain in full, with the rest retrieved from reference TRBV9 and TRBJ2-7, is DSGVTQTPKHLITATGQRVTLRCSPRSGDLSVYWYQQSLDQGLQFLIQYYNGEERAKGNILERFSAQQFPDLHSELNLSSLELGDSALYFCASSALLAGVGEQYFGPGTRLTVT.